This T cell receptor (beta chain) was obtained from a study of CXCR3-negative and CXCR3-positive naive CD8 T cells. With regard to this clonotype: No antigen is known for it.

Sorts performed in triplicate captured 250,000 to 350,000 cells each from every CD8+ T cell subset. Naive CD8+ T cells showed a CD45RO-CCR7+CD27+CD95- phenotype. The study's findings and limits: Comparison of naive CXCR3-negative and CXCR3-positive cells revealed similar TRBV-TRBJ usage, while memory cells differed. TRB CDR3 hydrophobicity was greater in CXCR3-positive naive cells than in CXCR3-negative naive cells.

The CDR3 length is 14 residues. With UMI labels, 5' RACE was used to prepare the TRB cDNA libraries. For each CDR3 protein, TCRdb gives one entry from its re-call of the 5' RACE reads, without DNA. The table lists just over 40,000 distinct CDR3 sequences, with approximately 1.9% in the top ten. This rearrangement joins TRBV21-1 to TRBJ1-2; absent DNA, TCRdb's TRBD1 call cannot be checked. TRBV21-1 counts as a pseudogene. The sequence was obtained from a human donor in good health. Some clones in this sample may be carry-over from other donors' samples. The sample consisted of naive CXCR3- CD8+ T cells from blood. As to subset: CD45RO-CCR7+CD27+CD95- naive CD8+ T cells lacking CXCR3 (TNR3-). The CDR3: CASSHGQHIYGYTF.